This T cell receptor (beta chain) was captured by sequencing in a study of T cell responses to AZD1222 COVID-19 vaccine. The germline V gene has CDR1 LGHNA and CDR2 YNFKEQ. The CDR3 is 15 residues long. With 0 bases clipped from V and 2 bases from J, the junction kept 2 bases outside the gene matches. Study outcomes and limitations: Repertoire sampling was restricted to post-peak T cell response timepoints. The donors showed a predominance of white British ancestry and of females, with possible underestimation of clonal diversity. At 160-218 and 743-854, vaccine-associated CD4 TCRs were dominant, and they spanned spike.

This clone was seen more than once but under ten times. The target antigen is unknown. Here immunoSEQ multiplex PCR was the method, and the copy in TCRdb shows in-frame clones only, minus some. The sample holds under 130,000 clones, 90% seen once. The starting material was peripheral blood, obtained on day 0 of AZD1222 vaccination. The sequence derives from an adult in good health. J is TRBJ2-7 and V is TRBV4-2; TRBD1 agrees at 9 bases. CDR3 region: CASSQEGQGTYEQYF. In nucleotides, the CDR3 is TGTGCCAGCAGCCAAGAGGGACAGGGTACCTACGAGCAGTACTTC.